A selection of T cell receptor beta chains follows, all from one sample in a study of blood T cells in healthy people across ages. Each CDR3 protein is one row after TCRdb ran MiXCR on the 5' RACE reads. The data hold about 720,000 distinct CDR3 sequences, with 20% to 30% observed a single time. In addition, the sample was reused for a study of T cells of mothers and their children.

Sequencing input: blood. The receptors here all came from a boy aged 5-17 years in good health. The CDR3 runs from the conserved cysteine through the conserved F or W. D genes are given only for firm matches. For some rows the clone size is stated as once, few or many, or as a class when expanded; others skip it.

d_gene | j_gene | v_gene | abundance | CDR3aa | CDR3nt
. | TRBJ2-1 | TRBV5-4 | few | CASSLTAESDNEQFF | TGTGCCAGCAGCTTGACAGCGGAGTCCGACAATGAGCAGTTCTTC
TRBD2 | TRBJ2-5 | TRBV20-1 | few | CSARSGGPKGETQYF | TGCAGTGCTAGATCGGGAGGGCCCAAGGGGGAGACCCAGTACTTC
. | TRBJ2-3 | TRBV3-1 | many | CASSQVGDYF | TGTGCCAGCAGCCAAGTAGGTGACTATTTT
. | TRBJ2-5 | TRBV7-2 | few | CASSFAGTRETQYF | TGTGCCAGCAGCTTTGCGGGAACCCGAGAGACCCAGTACTTC
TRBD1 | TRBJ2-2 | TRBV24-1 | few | CATSDPRQGRTGELFF | TGTGCCACCAGTGATCCCCGACAGGGTCGTACCGGGGAGCTGTTTTTT
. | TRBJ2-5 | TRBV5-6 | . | CASSLVPGMSETQYF | TGTGCCAGCAGCTTGGTCCCGGGGATGTCGGAGACCCAGTACTTC
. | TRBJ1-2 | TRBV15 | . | CATSREMAPAYGYTF | TGTGCCACCAGCAGAGAAATGGCACCAGCGTATGGCTACACCTTC
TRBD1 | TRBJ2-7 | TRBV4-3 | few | CASSVHRGLNEQYF | TGCGCCAGCAGCGTACACAGGGGGCTGAACGAGCAGTACTTC
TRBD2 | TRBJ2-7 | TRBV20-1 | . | CSARLSAGGSSYEQYF | TGCAGTGCTAGACTCTCCGCGGGCGGGAGCTCCTACGAGCAGTACTTC
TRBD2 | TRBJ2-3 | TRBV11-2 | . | CASSHDFGGGAIDTQYF | TGTGCCAGCAGCCACGACTTCGGCGGGGGGGCGATAGATACGCAGTATTTT
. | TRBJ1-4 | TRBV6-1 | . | CASSEGREKLFF | TGTGCCAGCAGTGAAGGACGCGAAAAACTGTTTTTT
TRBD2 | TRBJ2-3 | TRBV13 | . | CASSARASGGPITDTQYF | TGTGCCAGCAGCGCCCGGGCTAGCGGGGGCCCAATCACAGATACGCAGTATTTT
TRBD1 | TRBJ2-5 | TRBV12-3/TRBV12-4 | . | CASSIGTDQETQYF | TGTGCCAGCAGTATTGGGACAGACCAAGAGACCCAGTACTTC
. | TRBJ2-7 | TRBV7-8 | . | CASSPILGGYEQYF | TGTGCCAGCAGCCCCATACTTGGGGGGTACGAGCAGTACTTC
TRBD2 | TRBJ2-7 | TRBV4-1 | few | CASSQGVGLAGVEQYF | TGCGCCAGCAGCCAAGGCGTGGGACTAGCGGGAGTTGAGCAGTACTTC
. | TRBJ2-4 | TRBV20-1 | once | CSAPTPGFKNIQYF | TGCAGTGCCCCAACTCCGGGATTTAAAAACATTCAGTACTTC
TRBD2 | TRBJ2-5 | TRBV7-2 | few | CASSLRMRGTSGQETQYF | TGTGCCAGCAGCTTACGTATGCGAGGGACTAGCGGACAAGAGACCCAGTACTTC
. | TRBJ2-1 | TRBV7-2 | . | CASSLANSANPATYNEQFF | TGTGCCAGCAGCTTAGCCAATAGCGCGAACCCTGCTACCTACAATGAGCAGTTCTTC
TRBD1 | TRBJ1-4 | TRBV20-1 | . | CSARVGPYRGENEKLFF | TGCAGTGCTAGAGTGGGTCCTTACAGGGGGGAGAATGAAAAACTGTTTTTT
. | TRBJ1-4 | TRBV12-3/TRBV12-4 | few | CASSFRTGENEKLFF | TGTGCCAGCAGTTTTAGGACGGGCGAGAATGAAAAACTGTTTTTT
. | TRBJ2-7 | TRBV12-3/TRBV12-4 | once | CASSSRREQYF | TGTGCCAGCAGTTCAAGACGCGAGCAGTACTTC
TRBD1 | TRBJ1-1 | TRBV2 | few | CASSVTTGGTEAFF | TGTGCCAGCAGTGTAACCACAGGGGGCACTGAAGCTTTCTTT
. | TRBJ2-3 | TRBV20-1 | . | CSARAAGITDTQYF | TGCAGTGCTAGAGCGGCAGGGATCACAGATACGCAGTATTTT
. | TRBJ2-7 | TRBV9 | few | CASSADNHYEQYF | TGTGCCAGCAGCGCGGACAACCACTACGAGCAGTACTTC
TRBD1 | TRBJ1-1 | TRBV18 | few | CASSPFTGDTEAFF | TGTGCCAGCTCACCCTTTACAGGGGACACTGAAGCTTTCTTT
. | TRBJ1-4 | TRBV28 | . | CASNFKIRGRSATNGKLFF | TGTGCCAGCAATTTCAAGATTCGGGGCAGGTCTGCAACTAATGGAAAACTGTTTTTT
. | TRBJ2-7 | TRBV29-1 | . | CSVWTNSYEQYF | TGCAGCGTTTGGACAAACTCCTACGAGCAGTACTTC
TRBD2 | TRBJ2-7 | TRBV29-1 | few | CSVRLAGTEQYF | TGCAGCGTGAGACTAGCGGGTACCGAGCAGTACTTC
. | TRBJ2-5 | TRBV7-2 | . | CASSAVGVETQYF | TGTGCCAGCAGCGCTGTGGGTGTGGAGACCCAGTACTTC
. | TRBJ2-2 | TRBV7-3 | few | CASSPIGGGNTGELFF | TGTGCCAGCAGCCCCATAGGGGGAGGGAACACCGGGGAGCTGTTTTTT
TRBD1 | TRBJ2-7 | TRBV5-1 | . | CASSLGDRDLSEQYF | TGCGCCAGCAGCTTGGGGGACAGGGATCTGAGCGAGCAGTACTTC
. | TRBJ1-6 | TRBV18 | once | CASSPQPNSPLHF | TGTGCCAGCTCACCACAACCGAATTCACCCCTCCACTTT
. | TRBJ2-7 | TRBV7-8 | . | CASSFTGTPLYEQNF | TGTGCCAGCAGCTTTACGGGGACACCACTATACGAGCAGAACTTC
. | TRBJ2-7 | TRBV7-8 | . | CASSLVPAVAEQYF | TGTGCCAGCAGCTTAGTACCGGCGGTAGCTGAGCAGTACTTC
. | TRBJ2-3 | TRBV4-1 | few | CASSLTPGRGPDTQYF | TGCGCCAGCAGCCTTACCCCGGGACGGGGTCCAGATACGCAGTATTTT
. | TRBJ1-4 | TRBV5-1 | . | CASSLALGGNEKLFF | TGCGCCAGCAGCTTGGCCTTAGGGGGGAATGAAAAACTGTTTTTT
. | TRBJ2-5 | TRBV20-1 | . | CSAPPLVWGETQYF | TGCAGTGCCCCCCCACTAGTCTGGGGAGAGACCCAGTACTTC
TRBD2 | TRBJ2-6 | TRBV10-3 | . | CAIRAPPGLAGSGANVLTF | TGTGCCATCAGAGCCCCCCCGGGACTAGCGGGATCTGGGGCCAACGTCCTGACTTTC
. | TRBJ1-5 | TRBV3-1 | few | CASSQGPVFNQPQHF | TGTGCCAGCAGCCAAGGACCAGTCTTTAATCAGCCCCAGCATTTT
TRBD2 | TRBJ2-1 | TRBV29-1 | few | CSVDPSSGSNEQLF | TGCAGCGTCGATCCTTCTAGCGGGAGCAATGAGCAGCTCTTC
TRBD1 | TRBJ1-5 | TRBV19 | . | CASTQTGSQPQHF | TGTGCCAGTACTCAGACAGGGAGTCAGCCCCAGCATTTT
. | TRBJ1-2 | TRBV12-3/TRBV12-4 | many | CASTIDSYNYGYTF | TGTGCCAGCACCATCGACAGCTACAACTATGGCTACACCTTC
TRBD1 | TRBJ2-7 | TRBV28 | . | CASSPPLWDSKPYEQYF | TGTGCCAGCAGTCCTCCTTTGTGGGACAGCAAGCCCTACGAGCAGTACTTC
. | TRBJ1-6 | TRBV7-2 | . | CASSPEAQNSPLHF | TGTGCCAGCAGTCCAGAGGCGCAGAATTCACCCCTCCACTTT
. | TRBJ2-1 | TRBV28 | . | CATSGHTYNEQFF | TGTGCCACCTCCGGACATACTTACAATGAGCAGTTCTTC
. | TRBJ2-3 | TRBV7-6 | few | CASSLAPGYWPDTQYF | TGTGCCAGCAGCTTAGCGCCAGGGTATTGGCCAGATACGCAGTATTTT
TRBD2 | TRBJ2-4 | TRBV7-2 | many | CASSLELAGALAKNIQYF | TGTGCCAGCAGCTTAGAGCTAGCGGGGGCTCTAGCCAAAAACATTCAGTACTTC
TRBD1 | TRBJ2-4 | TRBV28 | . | CASSTRTSGTGEEYF | TGTGCCAGCAGTACCCGAACCTCCGGGACAGGGGAAGAGTACTTC
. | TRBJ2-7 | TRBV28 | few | CASRRGDGSYEQYF | TGTGCCAGCAGGCGGGGAGACGGCTCCTACGAGCAGTACTTC
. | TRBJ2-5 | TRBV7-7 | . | CASSLHQQETQYF | TGTGCTAGCAGCTTACACCAACAAGAGACCCAGTACTTC
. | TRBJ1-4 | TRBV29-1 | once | CSVATTSFEKLFF | TGCAGCGTTGCGACAACCTCGTTTGAAAAACTGTTTTTT
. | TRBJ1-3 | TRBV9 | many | CASSAARDGRNTIYF | TGTGCCAGCAGCGCAGCACGGGACGGGAGAAACACCATATATTTT